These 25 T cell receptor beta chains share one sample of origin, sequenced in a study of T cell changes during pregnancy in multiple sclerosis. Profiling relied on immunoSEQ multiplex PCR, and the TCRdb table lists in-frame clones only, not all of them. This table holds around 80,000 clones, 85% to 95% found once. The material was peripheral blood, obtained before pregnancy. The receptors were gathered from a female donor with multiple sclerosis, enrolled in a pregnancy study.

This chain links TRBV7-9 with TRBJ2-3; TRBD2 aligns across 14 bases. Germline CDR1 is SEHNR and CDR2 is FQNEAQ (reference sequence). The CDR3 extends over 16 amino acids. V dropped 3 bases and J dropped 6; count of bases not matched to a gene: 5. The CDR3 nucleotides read TGTGCCAGCAGCTTTGGACTAGCGGGAGGTGCTGATACGCAGTATTTT. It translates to CASSFGLAGGADTQYF.

In nucleotides, the CDR3 is TGCAGCGTCACGGACAGGGGGCCTGTCAATGAGCAGTTCTTC. Translation gives CSVTDRGPVNEQFF. The genes are TRBV29-1 and TRBJ2-1; 11 bases are shared with TRBD1. The CDR3 is 14 amino acids. The germline V gene encodes CDR1 SQVTM and CDR2 ANQGSEA. Trimming took 6 bases from V and 6 from J; bases not matched to a gene: 7.

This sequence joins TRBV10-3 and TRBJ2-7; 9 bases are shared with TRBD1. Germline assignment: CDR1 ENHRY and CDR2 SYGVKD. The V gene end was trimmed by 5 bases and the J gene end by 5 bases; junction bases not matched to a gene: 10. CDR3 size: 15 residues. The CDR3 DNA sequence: TGTGCCATCAGTAAACCGGGACAGGGCCATCACGAGCAGTACTTC. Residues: CAISKPGQGHHEQYF.

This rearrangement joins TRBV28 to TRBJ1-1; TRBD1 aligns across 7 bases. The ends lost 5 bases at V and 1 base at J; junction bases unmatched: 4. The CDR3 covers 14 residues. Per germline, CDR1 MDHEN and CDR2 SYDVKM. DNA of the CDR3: TGTGCCAGCAGTCTCTGGACAGGGAACACTGAAGCTTTCTTT. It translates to CASSLWTGNTEAFF.

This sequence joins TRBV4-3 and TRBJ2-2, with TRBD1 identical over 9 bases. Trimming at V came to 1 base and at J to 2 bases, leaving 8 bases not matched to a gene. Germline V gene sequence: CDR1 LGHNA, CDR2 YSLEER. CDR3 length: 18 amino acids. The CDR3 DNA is TGCGCCAGCAGCCAAGCCCTCCCGGGACAGGGAAACACCGGGGAGCTGTTTTTT. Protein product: CASSQALPGQGNTGELFF.

The CDR3 protein is CASSIRQGYNEGQFF. CDR3 coding DNA: TGTGCCAGCAGCATAAGACAGGGTTACAATGAAGGGCAGTTCTTC. The chain carries TRBV7-6 and TRBJ2-1; 7 bases match TRBD1. V gave up 5 bases and J gave up 12 bases; unmatched junction bases: 16. Germline CDR1 SGHVS, CDR2 FNYEAQ. This CDR3 has 15 residues.

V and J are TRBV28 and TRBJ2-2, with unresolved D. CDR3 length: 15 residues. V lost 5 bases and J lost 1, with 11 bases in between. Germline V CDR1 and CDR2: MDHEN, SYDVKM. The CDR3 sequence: CASSPSRQNTGELFF. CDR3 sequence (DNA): TGTGCCAGCAGTCCTTCACGACAGAACACCGGGGAGCTGTTTTTT.

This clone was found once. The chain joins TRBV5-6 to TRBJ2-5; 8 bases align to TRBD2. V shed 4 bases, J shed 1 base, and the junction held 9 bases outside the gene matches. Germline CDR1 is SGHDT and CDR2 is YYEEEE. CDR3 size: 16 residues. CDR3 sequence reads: CASSQTGGSVQETQYF. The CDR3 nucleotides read TGTGCCAGCAGCCAAACGGGGGGGTCGGTCCAAGAGACCCAGTACTTC.

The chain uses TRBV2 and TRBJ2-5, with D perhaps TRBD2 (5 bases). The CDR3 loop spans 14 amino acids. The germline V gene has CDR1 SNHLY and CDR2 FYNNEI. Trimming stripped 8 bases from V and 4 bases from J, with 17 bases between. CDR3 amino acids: CASRQDPAVETQYF. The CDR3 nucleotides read TGTGCCAGCCGGCAGGACCCAGCGGTAGAGACCCAGTACTTC.

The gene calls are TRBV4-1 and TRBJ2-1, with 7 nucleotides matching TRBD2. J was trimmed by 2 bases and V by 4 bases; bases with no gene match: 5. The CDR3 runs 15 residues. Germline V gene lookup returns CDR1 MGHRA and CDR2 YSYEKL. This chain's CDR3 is CASSRQLATYNEQFF. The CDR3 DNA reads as TGCGCCAGCAGCCGCCAACTAGCGACCTACAATGAGCAGTTCTTC.

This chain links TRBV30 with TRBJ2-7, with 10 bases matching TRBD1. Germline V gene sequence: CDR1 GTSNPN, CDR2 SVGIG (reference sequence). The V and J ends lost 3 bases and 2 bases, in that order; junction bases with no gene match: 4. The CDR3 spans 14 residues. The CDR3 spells CAWRPGQGPYEQYF. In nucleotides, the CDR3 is TGTGCCTGGAGGCCGGGACAGGGGCCCTACGAGCAGTACTTC.

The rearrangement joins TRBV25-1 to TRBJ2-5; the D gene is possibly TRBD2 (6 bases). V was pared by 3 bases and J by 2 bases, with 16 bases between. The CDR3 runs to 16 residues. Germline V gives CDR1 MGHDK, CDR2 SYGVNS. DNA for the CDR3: TGTGCCAGCAGTGACTCGGACGGGAGACATCAAGAGACCCAGTACTTC. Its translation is CASSDSDGRHQETQYF.

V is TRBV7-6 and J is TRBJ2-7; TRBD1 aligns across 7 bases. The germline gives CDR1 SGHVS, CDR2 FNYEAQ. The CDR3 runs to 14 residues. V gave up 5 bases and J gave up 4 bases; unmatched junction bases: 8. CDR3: CASSHRDRFYEQYF. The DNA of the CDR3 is TGTGCCAGCAGCCACCGGGACAGATTTTACGAGCAGTACTTC. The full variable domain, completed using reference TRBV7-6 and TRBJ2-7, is GAGVSQSPRYKVTKRGQDVALRCDPISGHVSLYWYRQALGQGPEFLTYFNYEAQQDKSGLPNDRFSAERPEGSISTLTIQRTEQRDSAMYRCASSHRDRFYEQYFGPGTRLTVT.

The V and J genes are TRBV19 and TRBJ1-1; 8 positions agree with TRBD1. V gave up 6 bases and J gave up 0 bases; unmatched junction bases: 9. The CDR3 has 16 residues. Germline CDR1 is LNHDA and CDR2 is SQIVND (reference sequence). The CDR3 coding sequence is TGTGCCAGTAGACCCAGGGGGCCTTCCATGAACACTGAAGCTTTCTTT. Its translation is CASRPRGPSMNTEAFF.

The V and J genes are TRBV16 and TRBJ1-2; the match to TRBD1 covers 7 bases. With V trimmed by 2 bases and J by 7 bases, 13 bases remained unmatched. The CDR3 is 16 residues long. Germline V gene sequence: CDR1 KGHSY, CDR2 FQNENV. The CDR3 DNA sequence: TGTGCCAGCAGCCAAACACGGGACAGAGGGGGAAGTGGCTACACCTTC. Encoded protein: CASSQTRDRGGSGYTF.

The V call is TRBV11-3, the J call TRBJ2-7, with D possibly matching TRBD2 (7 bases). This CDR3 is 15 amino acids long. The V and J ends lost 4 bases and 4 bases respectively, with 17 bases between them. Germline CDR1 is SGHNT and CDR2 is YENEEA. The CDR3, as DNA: TGTGCCAGCAGCTCCCGGGGGCGGGAGTCATACGAGCAGTACTTC. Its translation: CASSSRGRESYEQYF. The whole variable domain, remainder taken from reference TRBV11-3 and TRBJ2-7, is EAGVVQSPRYKIIEKKQPVAFWCNPISGHNTLYWYLQNLGQGPELLIRYENEEAVDDSQLPKDRFSAERLKGVDSTLKIQPAELGDSAVYLCASSSRGRESYEQYFGPGTRLTVT.

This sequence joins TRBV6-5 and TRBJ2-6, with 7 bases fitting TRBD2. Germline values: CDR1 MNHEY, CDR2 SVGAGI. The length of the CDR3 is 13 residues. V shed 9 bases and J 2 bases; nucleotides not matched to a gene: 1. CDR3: CASGGAGANVLTF. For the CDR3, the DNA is TGTGCCAGTGGGGGGGCTGGGGCCAACGTCCTGACTTTC.

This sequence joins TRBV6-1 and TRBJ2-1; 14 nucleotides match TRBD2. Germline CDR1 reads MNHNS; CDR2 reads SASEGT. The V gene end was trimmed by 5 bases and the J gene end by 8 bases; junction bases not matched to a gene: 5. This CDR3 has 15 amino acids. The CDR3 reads CASSLGTSGSDEQFF. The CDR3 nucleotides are TGTGCCAGCAGTCTCGGGACTAGCGGGAGTGATGAGCAGTTCTTC.

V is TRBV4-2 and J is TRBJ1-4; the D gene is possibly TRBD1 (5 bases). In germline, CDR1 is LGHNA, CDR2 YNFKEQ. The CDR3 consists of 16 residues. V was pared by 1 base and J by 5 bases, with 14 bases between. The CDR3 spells CASSQVGRGRNEKLFF. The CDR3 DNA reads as TGTGCCAGCAGCCAAGTGGGGCGGGGAAGAAATGAAAAACTGTTTTTT.

CDR3 sequence reads: CASSTGGGRSYGYTF. In DNA form, the CDR3 reads TGTGCCAGCAGCACGGGAGGAGGGCGAAGCTATGGCTACACCTTC. The rearrangement uses TRBV16 and TRBJ1-2; no clear D. The CDR3 totals 15 residues. Looked up from germline, CDR1 is KGHSY and CDR2 is FQNENV. Trimming cost V 5 bases and J 4 bases, with 17 bases left between them. Filled out from reference TRBV16 and TRBJ1-2, the complete variable domain reads GEEVAQTPKHLVRGEGQKAKLYCAPIKGHSYVFWYQQVLKNEFKFLISFQNENVFDETGMPKERFSAKCLPNSPCSLEIQATKLEDSAVYFCASSTGGGRSYGYTFGSGTRLTVV.

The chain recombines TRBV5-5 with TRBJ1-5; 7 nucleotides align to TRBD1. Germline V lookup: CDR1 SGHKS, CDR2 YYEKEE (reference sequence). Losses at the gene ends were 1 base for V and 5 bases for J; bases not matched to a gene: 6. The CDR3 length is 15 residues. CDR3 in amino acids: CASSLRGQGDQPQHF. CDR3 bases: TGTGCCAGCAGCTTGAGGGGGCAGGGAGATCAGCCCCAGCATTTT. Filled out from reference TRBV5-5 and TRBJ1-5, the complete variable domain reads DAGVTQSPTHLIKTRGQQVTLRCSPISGHKSVSWYQQVLGQGPQFIFQYYEKEERGRGNFPDRFSARQFPNYSSELNVNALLLGDSALYLCASSLRGQGDQPQHFGDGTRLSIL.

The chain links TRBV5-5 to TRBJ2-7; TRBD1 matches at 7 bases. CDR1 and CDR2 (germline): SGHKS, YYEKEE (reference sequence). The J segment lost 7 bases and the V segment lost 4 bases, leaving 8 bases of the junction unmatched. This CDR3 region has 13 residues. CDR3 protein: CASSHRQGREQYF. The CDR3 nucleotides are TGTGCCAGCAGCCACAGACAGGGTAGGGAGCAGTACTTC.

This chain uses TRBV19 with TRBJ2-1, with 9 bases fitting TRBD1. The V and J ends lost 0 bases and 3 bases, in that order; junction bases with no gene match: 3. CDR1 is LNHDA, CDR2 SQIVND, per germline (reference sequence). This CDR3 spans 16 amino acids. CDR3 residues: CASSIDGTGLYNEQFF. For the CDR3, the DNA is TGTGCCAGTAGTATAGACGGGACAGGGCTCTACAATGAGCAGTTCTTC.

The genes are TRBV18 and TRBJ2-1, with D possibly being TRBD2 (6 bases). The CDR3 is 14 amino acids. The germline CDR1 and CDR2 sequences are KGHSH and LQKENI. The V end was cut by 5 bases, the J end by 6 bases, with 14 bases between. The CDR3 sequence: CASSGGLSSNEQFF. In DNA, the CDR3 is TGTGCCAGCTCAGGGGGACTTTCGAGCAATGAGCAGTTCTTC.

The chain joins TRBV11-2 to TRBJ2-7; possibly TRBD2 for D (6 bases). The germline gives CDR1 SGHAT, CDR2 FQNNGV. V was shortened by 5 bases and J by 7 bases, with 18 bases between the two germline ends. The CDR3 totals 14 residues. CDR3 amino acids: CASSVDNGGLEQYF. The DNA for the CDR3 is TGTGCCAGCAGCGTGGACAACGGGGGTTTAGAGCAGTACTTC.